The rows below give T cell receptor beta chains drawn from one sample of a study of T cells after yellow fever vaccination. TCRdb used MiXCR to reprocess the 5' RACE reads, holding one entry per CDR3 protein. This table has about 63,000 distinct CDR3 sequences, roughly 7.3% appearing once. Material: CD8+ T cells sorted from PBMCs, obtained 15 days after the yellow fever booster vaccination. These receptors were obtained from a man aged 30-40 years who received the YFV17D yellow fever vaccine. Each CDR3 is given with its conserved first and last residue. The order of the fields is clone size, CDR3 length, D gene, J gene, V gene, CDR3 DNA, CDR3 protein. D genes are given only for firm matches. Only some rows state a clone size, as once, few, many or a class for expanded clones.

many 18 TRBD2 TRBJ2-4 TRBV5-6 TGTGCCAGCAGCTTTCTAGTGACTAGCGGGAGCGGGGGGAACATTCAGTACTTC CASSFLVTSGSGGNIQYF
many 15 TRBD2 TRBJ2-2 TRBV9 TGTGCCAGCAGCGCAAGCGGGGGGGGGACCGGGGAGCTGTTTTTT CASSASGGGTGELFF
many 11 TRBD1 TRBJ2-5 TRBV27 TGTGCCAGCAGCAGGGGGAAGACCCAGTACTTC CASSRGKTQYF
many 13 - TRBJ2-1 TRBV20-1 TGCAGTGCCGATTCCTTTGGTATCAATGAGCAGTTCTTC CSADSFGINEQFF
many 15 - TRBJ2-1 TRBV27 TGTGCCAGCAGTCCGACTAGATACTCCTACAATGAGCAGTTCTTC CASSPTRYSYNEQFF
many 13 - TRBJ1-1 TRBV7-8 TGTGCCAGCAGCTTAATGGGGGATCCTGAAGCTTTCTTT CASSLMGDPEAFF
many 14 - TRBJ2-7 TRBV9 TGTGCCAGCAGCGTGCAGGGGTCCTCCTACGAGCAGTACTTC CASSVQGSSYEQYF
many 13 TRBD1 TRBJ2-7 TRBV5-1 TGCGCCAGCAGCTGGGGACAGGGCTACGAGCAGTACTTC CASSWGQGYEQYF
many 15 - TRBJ2-7 TRBV28 TGTGCCAGCAGTACCCCGGCTCGGGGTGGGTACGAGCAGTACTTC CASSTPARGGYEQYF
many 13 TRBD2 TRBJ2-2 TRBV5-1 TGCGCCAGCGGACTAGCCGACACCGGGGAGCTGTTTTTT CASGLADTGELFF
many 15 - TRBJ1-1 TRBV5-1 TGCGCCAGCAGCCGGTCGAGCCCAACCCACACTGAAGCTTTCTTT CASSRSSPTHTEAFF
many 19 - TRBJ2-2 TRBV7-8 TGTGCCAGCAGCTTAGCGCTATCTGGTCAGGTATTAGATGCCGGGGAGCTGTTTTTT CASSLALSGQVLDAGELFF
- 17 - TRBJ2-4 TRBV18 TGTGCCAGCTCACCAGGGTTACTTACCTTTGGCAAAAACATTCAGTACTTC CASSPGLLTFGKNIQYF
many 14 - TRBJ2-3 TRBV25-1 TGTGCCAGCAGTGACATCCCTAGCACAGATACGCAGTATTTT CASSDIPSTDTQYF
few 12 - TRBJ2-7 TRBV30 TGTGCCTGGGGGGATGACAGCTACGAGCAGTACTTC CAWGDDSYEQYF
many 15 - TRBJ2-3 TRBV7-8 TGTGCCAGCAGCTTGGGCCCTATGAGCACAGATACGCAGTATTTT CASSLGPMSTDTQYF
few 15 TRBD1 TRBJ1-1 TRBV14 TGTGCCAGCAGCCAGGACAGGGGGCGGAACACTGAAGCTTTCTTT CASSQDRGRNTEAFF
many 15 - TRBJ2-3 TRBV7-3 TGTGCCAGCAGCTTAGGTAGCGGCCCCACAGATACGCAGTATTTT CASSLGSGPTDTQYF
many 15 - TRBJ2-2 TRBV10-3 TGTGCCATCAGGGGGGACGGGCTTCGCACCGGGGAGCTGTTTTTT CAIRGDGLRTGELFF
many 17 - TRBJ2-7 TRBV4-3 TGCGCCAGCAGCCAAGAGGGCCAGGGGACTTTCTCCTACGAGCAGTACTTC CASSQEGQGTFSYEQYF
many 16 TRBD1 TRBJ2-2 TRBV24-1 TGTGCCACCAGTGATCCGGGACAGGGGGCTACCGGGGAGCTGTTTTTT CATSDPGQGATGELFF
- 12 TRBD2 TRBJ2-7 TRBV28 TGTGCCAACAAGCGGGAGGGGTACGAGCAGTACTTC CANKREGYEQYF
- 14 - TRBJ2-1 TRBV20-1 TGCAGTGCTAGAGTTCGGCAAGCATACAATGAGCAGTTCTTC CSARVRQAYNEQFF
- 13 TRBD1 TRBJ2-7 TRBV9 TGTGCCAGCCGGGGACAGGACACCTACGAGCAGTACTTC CASRGQDTYEQYF
- 14 TRBD2 TRBJ2-1 TRBV12-3/TRBV12-4 TGTGCCAGCAGTCCGGGACTAGGGAACAATGAGCAGTTCTTC CASSPGLGNNEQFF
few 17 TRBD2 TRBJ2-5 TRBV28 TGTGCCAGCAGTTTTTTTCCCGGGAGGGGGACTCAAGAGACCCAGTACTTC CASSFFPGRGTQETQYF
many 17 - TRBJ2-7 TRBV29-1 TGCAGCGTTGAAGGACGGGGGAGTACCCTAGGCTCCTACGAGCAGTACTTC CSVEGRGSTLGSYEQYF
many 17 - TRBJ2-3 TRBV12-3/TRBV12-4 TGTGCCAGCAGTTCCTCGCCCGGGACACCCGGCACAGATACGCAGTATTTT CASSSSPGTPGTDTQYF
- 13 - TRBJ1-5 TRBV5-6 TGTGCCAGCAGCTTGGTGGGGAATCAGCCCCAGCATTTT CASSLVGNQPQHF
many 13 - TRBJ1-1 TRBV27 TGTGCCAGCTCCGCTGGGGGGGCCCCTGAAGCTTTCTTT CASSAGGAPEAFF
few 14 - TRBJ2-3 TRBV7-2 TGTGCCAGCATCGGGGAAGGGGGTGCAGATACGCAGTATTTT CASIGEGGADTQYF
many 14 - TRBJ2-7 TRBV6-5 TGTGCCAGCAGTCAGCCCGGGGGATCCTACGAGCAGTACTTC CASSQPGGSYEQYF
many 14 - TRBJ2-2 TRBV27 TGTGCCAGCAGTTTGGGGACCATTCCCGGGGAGCTGTTTTTT CASSLGTIPGELFF
many 13 - TRBJ2-3 TRBV19 TGTGCCAGTAGTATACTTGACACAGATACGCAGTATTTT CASSILDTDTQYF
many 19 - TRBJ2-3 TRBV7-2 TGTGCCAGCAGCTTATCATCCCGTTTGGCGGTGGTTAGCACAGATACGCAGTATTTT CASSLSSRLAVVSTDTQYF
many 15 TRBD2 TRBJ2-1 TRBV7-2 TGTGCCAGCAAACGGGGTCTAGCGGATTACAATGAGCAGTTCTTC CASKRGLADYNEQFF
- 12 - TRBJ2-7 TRBV20-1 TGCAGTGGTCCCGGTGGGCGCTACGAGCAGTACTTC CSGPGGRYEQYF
- 15 TRBD2 TRBJ2-3 TRBV4-3 TGCGCCAGCAGCCAAGATGGCGGGAGTGCAGATACGCAGTATTTT CASSQDGGSADTQYF
many 11 - TRBJ2-4 TRBV6-2/TRBV6-3 TGTGCCAGCATACGTTGGGACATTCAGTACTTC CASIRWDIQYF
many 16 - TRBJ1-5 TRBV6-5 TGTGCCAGCAGTTACTCGCAGCCATATAGCAATCAGCCCCAGCATTTT CASSYSQPYSNQPQHF
many 11 - TRBJ2-5 TRBV7-9 TGTGCCAGCAGCATTCAAGAGACCCAGTACTTC CASSIQETQYF
many 14 TRBD1 TRBJ1-2 TRBV3-1 TGTGCCAGCAGCCAAGAAGGGGGCTACTATGGCTACACCTTC CASSQEGGYYGYTF
many 15 TRBD1 TRBJ2-2 TRBV5-4 TGTGCCAGCAGCGCGGACAGGGGCCTCACCGGGGAGCTGTTTTTT CASSADRGLTGELFF
many 15 - TRBJ1-4 TRBV12-3/TRBV12-4 TGTGCCAGCAGTCCAAGTGGTAGGGCGGACGAAAAACTGTTTTTT CASSPSGRADEKLFF